This T cell receptor (beta chain) was recorded in a study of PD-L1 blockade in urothelial cancer. Looking at the study overall: Males with bladder-origin urothelial cancer constituted about 90% of the roughly 30 patients.

The CDR3 runs 14 residues. Germline loops: CDR1 SGHRS, CDR2 YFSETQ. Trimming at V came to 1 base and at J to 3 bases, leaving 0 bases not matched to a gene. Spiked synthetic TCR analogs estimated absolute template abundance per PCR. Here immunoSEQ multiplex PCR was the method, and the copy in TCRdb shows in-frame clones only, minus some. The table includes 56,000 or so clones, around 83% detected once. Sample contribution per patient ranged from 1 to 8, covering pretreatment and on-treatment. The sequencing here drew on PBMCs, taken around atezolizumab (anti-PD-L1) treatment. The source of this sequence is a man aged 50 to 59 with urothelial cancer. The chain combines TRBV5-1 with TRBJ2-7, with 11 nucleotides matching TRBD2. Written as DNA, the CDR3 is TGCGCCAGCAGCTTGACTAGCGGGAGCTACGAGCAGTACTTC. This codes for CASSLTSGSYEQYF.